The text below deals with one T cell receptor (beta chain). Its antigen is as yet unknown. Repertoires were sampled repeatedly during chemoradiotherapy. Germline V gives CDR1 GTSNPN, CDR2 SVGIG (reference sequence). V was shortened by 1 base and J by 15 bases, with 22 bases between the two germline ends. The CDR3 spans 14 residues. This record comes from a study of chemoradiotherapy in HPV16-positive cancers. The study, taken as a whole, reports: Better recurrence-free survival went with HPV-responsive T-cell expansion in HPV16-positive patients. HPV-specific T cells were functionally defined from only two HPV16-positive patients. Non-HPV-specific T cells did not expand in tumors during treatment, whereas candidate HPV-specific clones and E7-related motifs did.

The protocol was immunoSEQ multiplex PCR, while the TCRdb copy is restricted to in-frame clones and leaves out a portion. The sample consists of about a thousand clones, approximately 85% of them appearing once. The source of this sequence is a human donor with HPV-associated anogenital cancer. The chain couples TRBV30 to TRBJ1-5; unclear D gene. Specimen: tumor tissue, collected from a patient who underwent chemoradiotherapy. CDR3 sequence: CAWSDYISSSPLHF. The DNA for the CDR3 is TGTGCCTGGAGTGACTATATAAGCTCCTCTCCGTTGCATTTT.